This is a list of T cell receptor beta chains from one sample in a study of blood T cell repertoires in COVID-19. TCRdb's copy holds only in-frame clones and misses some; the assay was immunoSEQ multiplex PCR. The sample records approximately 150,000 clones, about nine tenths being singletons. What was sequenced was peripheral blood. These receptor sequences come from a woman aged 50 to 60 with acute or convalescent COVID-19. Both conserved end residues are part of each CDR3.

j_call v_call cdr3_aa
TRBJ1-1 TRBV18 CASSLRRDTEAFF
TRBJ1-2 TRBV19 CASSKAGGDYGYTF
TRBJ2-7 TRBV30 CALQGAAYEQYF
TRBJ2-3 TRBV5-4 CASSVEIGRGGTDTQYF
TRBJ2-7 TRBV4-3 CASSPQTGFAYEQYF
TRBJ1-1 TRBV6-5 CASSWGDSNTEAFF
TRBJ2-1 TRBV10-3 CAISESGGRSYNEQFF
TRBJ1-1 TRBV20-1 CSARDIGEAFF
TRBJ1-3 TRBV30 CAWRESGNTIYF
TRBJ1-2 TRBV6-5 CASRPRTGGPGYTF
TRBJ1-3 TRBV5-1 CASSWGQGNRGSGNTIYF
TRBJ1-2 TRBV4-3 CASSQEGRVDYGYTF
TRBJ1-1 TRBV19 CASIGGNTEAFF
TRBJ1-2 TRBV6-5 CASTPVPGQLYGYTF
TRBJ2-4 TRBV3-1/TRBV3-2 CASSQLGLAGGPDNIQYF
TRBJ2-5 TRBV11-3 CASSPGTSEETQYF
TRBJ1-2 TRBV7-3 CASSPYRTGGNGYTF